The next 14 T cell receptor beta chains were all read from a single sample in a study of STAT5B mutations in CD4+ large granular lymphocyte leukemia. TCRdb's table, derived via immunoSEQ multiplex PCR, lists solely in-frame clones and lacks some. Of roughly 30,000 clones in the sample, under 85% were seen once. Sequencing was carried out using CD4+ T cells from blood buffy coats. Receptors originate from a human donor in good health.

The chain carries TRBV5-1 and TRBJ2-7; perhaps TRBD1 as D (6 bases). V lost 1 base and J 7 bases, leaving 15 bases between the germline ends. CDR3 length equals 14 residues. The germline V gene has CDR1 SGHRS and CDR2 YFSETQ. This chain's CDR3 is CASSLTGLWTEQYF. The DNA for the CDR3 is TGCGCCAGCAGCTTGACAGGGCTTTGGACAGAGCAGTACTTC.

The V gene is TRBV11-3, the J gene TRBJ2-7; D perhaps matches TRBD2 (6 bases). The CDR3 is 15 residues long. Germline CDR1 reads SGHNT; CDR2 reads YENEEA. V lost 5 bases and J lost 4, with 18 bases in between. CDR3 amino acids: CASSPRTGVSYEQYF. DNA of the CDR3: TGTGCCAGCAGCCCCCGGACGGGGGTGAGTTACGAGCAGTACTTC.

The rearrangement uses TRBV28 and TRBJ1-5; tentatively, D is TRBD1 (5 bases). V lost 10 bases, J lost 1 base, and 17 bases lay in between. The V gene's germline CDR1 is MDHEN and CDR2 SYDVKM. The CDR3 covers 15 residues. CDR3 DNA: TGTGCCACTGTCCGATGGGGGGGGAGCAATCAGCCCCAGCATTTT. Its translation is CATVRWGGSNQPQHF.

This clone turned up a few times. The genes are TRBV7-6 and TRBJ1-3, with D unclear. V was shortened by 1 base and J by 4 bases, with 11 bases between the two germline ends. CDR1 and CDR2 (germline): SGHVS, FNYEAQ. This CDR3 has 15 amino acids. In DNA, the CDR3 is TGTGCCAGCAGCTTAGACACCAGATCAGGAAACACCATATATTTT. This encodes CASSLDTRSGNTIYF. Together with reference TRBV7-6 and TRBJ1-3, the CDR3 gives the full variable domain: GAGVSQSPRYKVTKRGQDVALRCDPISGHVSLYWYRQALGQGPEFLTYFNYEAQQDKSGLPNDRFSAERPEGSISTLTIQRTEQRDSAMYRCASSLDTRSGNTIYFGEGSWLTVV.

The chain is built from TRBV7-8 and TRBJ2-5; weak D call: TRBD1 (6 bases). In germline, CDR1 is SGHVS, CDR2 FQNEAQ. V dropped 11 bases and J dropped 5 bases, with 18 bases sitting between them. CDR3 length equals 13 residues. CDR3 nucleotide sequence: TGTGCCGGGGGCAGATCCAAAGGGGAGACCCAGTACTTC. It codes for CAGGRSKGETQYF.

A single count supports this clone. The chain couples TRBV6-6 to TRBJ1-6; 7 bases fit TRBD1. Losses at the gene ends were 5 bases for V and 5 bases for J; bases not matched to a gene: 6. The CDR3 runs 15 residues. Germline loops: CDR1 MNHNY, CDR2 SVGAGI (reference sequence). CDR3 sequence (DNA): TGTGCCAGCAGTGACGGACAGGCGAATAATTCACCCCTCCACTTT. This sequence encodes CASSDGQANNSPLHF.

The rearrangement uses TRBV7-9 and TRBJ2-5; D is possibly TRBD1 (6 bases). Trimming removed 1 base from V and 1 base from J, with 7 bases in between. CDR3 length: 14 residues. Germline V gene data show CDR1 as SEHNR and CDR2 as FQNEAQ (reference sequence). For the CDR3, the DNA is TGTGCCAGCAGCTTAGGACAGGTCCAAGAGACCCAGTACTTC. Protein product: CASSLGQVQETQYF.

The rearrangement links TRBV5-1 to TRBJ2-2; perhaps TRBD1 as D (7 bases). Between the trimmed V and J ends, which lost 0 bases and 0 bases, there was a span of 9 bases. This CDR3 is built from 16 residues. In germline, CDR1 is SGHRS, CDR2 YFSETQ. The DNA of the CDR3 is TGCGCCAGCAGCTTGGGCGGGACAGCGAACACCGGGGAGCTGTTTTTT. This gives the protein CASSLGGTANTGELFF.

The gene calls are TRBV6-5 and TRBJ2-5; 9 bases map to TRBD2. The germline V gene encodes CDR1 MNHEY and CDR2 SVGAGI. The J segment lost 4 bases and the V segment lost 6 bases, leaving 12 bases of the junction unmatched. The CDR3 runs 16 residues. The CDR3 region has the DNA TGTGCCAGCAGATACAAGGGACTAGCCGGTGCAGAGACCCAGTACTTC. It translates to CASRYKGLAGAETQYF.

The chain has TRBV4-2 and TRBJ2-7; TRBD2 matches at 10 bases. CDR1 is LGHNA, CDR2 YNFKEQ, per germline. V lost 1 base to trimming and J lost 3 bases; unmatched junction nucleotides: 0. This CDR3 region has 14 residues. The CDR3 region is CASSQVAGGYEQYF. The CDR3 nucleotides are TGTGCCAGCAGCCAAGTAGCGGGAGGCTACGAGCAGTACTTC.

The rearrangement links TRBV6-1 to TRBJ1-2; D not certain. Per germline, CDR1 MNHNS and CDR2 SASEGT. This CDR3 is 13 amino acids long. The V end was cut by 1 base, the J end by 8 bases, with 11 bases between. The CDR3 bases are TGTGCCAGCAGTGAAGGGATTAATAGAGGCTACACCTTC. Amino acid sequence: CASSEGINRGYTF.

This clone was counted a few times. The chain has TRBV6-5 and TRBJ2-7, with D possibly being TRBD1 (5 bases). The CDR3 has 14 amino acids. The V gene lost 4 bases and the J gene lost 2 bases, with 12 bases spanning the gap. Germline V gene data show CDR1 as MNHEY and CDR2 as SVGAGI. The CDR3 DNA reads as TGTGCCAGCAGTTCCTCTGGACAAGCCTACGAGCAGTACTTC. It specifies CASSSSGQAYEQYF.

This chain links TRBV5-1 with TRBJ1-1; tentatively, D is TRBD1 (6 bases). The germline V gene has CDR1 SGHRS and CDR2 YFSETQ. There are 16 residues in the CDR3. The ends were cut back, 3 bases at V and 1 base at J, with 16 bases in the middle. The DNA for the CDR3 is TGCGCCAGCAGCTCGGAACAGGGTTTTGGGAACACTGAAGCTTTCTTT. Its translation is CASSSEQGFGNTEAFF.

The chain combines TRBV7-8 with TRBJ2-7; tentatively, D is TRBD1 or TRBD2 (6 bases each). The V gene lost 4 bases and the J gene lost 6 bases, with 19 bases spanning the gap. This CDR3 has 15 residues. From germline, CDR1 is SGHVS and CDR2 FQNEAQ. The DNA of the CDR3 is TGTGCCAGCAGCTCCAGACAGGCCTACGGGGGCGAGCAGTACTTC. Encoded protein: CASSSRQAYGGEQYF.